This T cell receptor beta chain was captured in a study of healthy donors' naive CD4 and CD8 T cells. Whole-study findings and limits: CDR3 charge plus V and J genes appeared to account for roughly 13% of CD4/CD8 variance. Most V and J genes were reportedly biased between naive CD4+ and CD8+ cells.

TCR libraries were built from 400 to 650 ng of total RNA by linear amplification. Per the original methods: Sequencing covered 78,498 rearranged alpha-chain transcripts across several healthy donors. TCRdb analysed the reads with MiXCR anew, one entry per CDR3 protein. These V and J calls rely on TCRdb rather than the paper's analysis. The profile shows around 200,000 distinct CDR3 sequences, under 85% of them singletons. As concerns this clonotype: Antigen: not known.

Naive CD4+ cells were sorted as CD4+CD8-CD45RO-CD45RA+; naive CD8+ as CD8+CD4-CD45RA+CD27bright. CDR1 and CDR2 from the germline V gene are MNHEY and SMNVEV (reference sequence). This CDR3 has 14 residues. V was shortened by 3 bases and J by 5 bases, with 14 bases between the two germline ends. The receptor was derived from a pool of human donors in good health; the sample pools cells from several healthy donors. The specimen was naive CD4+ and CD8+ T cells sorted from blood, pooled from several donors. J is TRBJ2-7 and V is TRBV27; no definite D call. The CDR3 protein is CASSLSPEGHEQYF. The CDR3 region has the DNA TGTGCCAGCAGTTTGAGTCCGGAAGGCCACGAGCAGTACTTC.